The T cell receptor (beta chain) under discussion was sequenced for a study of beta chain features in type 1 diabetes. Background on the study: Sorted cells numbering roughly 100,000,000 were examined across all samples.

Averaging roughly 110 mL, one heparinised blood draw was given by each donor. CD4+ naive, central memory, regulatory and stem cell-like memory cells were sorted via CD45RO/CCR7/CD25/CD127/CD95/CD27. Study outcomes and limitations: Researchers report that Type 1 diabetes patients had moderately but significantly shorter TCRB CDR3s across all four CD4+ subsets.

A remark on this clone: Its specificity is unknown.

The isolated RNA, all of it, was reverse transcribed, so expressed TCRB transcripts were what got sequenced. Sequencing used immunoSEQ multiplex PCR; TCRdb keeps in-frame clones, though not all of them. The sample has around 140,000 clones, about an eighth seen once. The CDR3 has 15 amino acids. Per germline, CDR1 LGHNA and CDR2 YNFKEQ. Between the trimmed V and J ends, which lost 0 bases and 9 bases, there was a span of 12 bases. This sequence originates from a man aged 18 to 30 with type 1 diabetes. V is TRBV4-2 and J is TRBJ1-6, with D perhaps matching TRBD1 (6 bases). The specimen sequenced was central memory CD4+ T cells from blood. The CDR3 is CASSQELGGTSPLHF. The CDR3 nucleotides are TGTGCCAGCAGCCAAGAATTAGGGGGGACTTCACCCCTCCACTTT.